This T cell receptor beta chain was sequenced for a study of graft-versus-host responses after intestinal transplantation. About the research overall: Those transplanted obtained multivisceral, liver-intestinal, or isolated intestinal grafts. Anti-thymocyte globulin induction, then tacrolimus and steroids for around 3 years, went to all recipients. Regarding the study as a whole: Declines in HvG clones occurring early post-transplant were associated with peak circulating GvH clone levels.

The CDR3 length is 12 residues. Looked up from germline, CDR1 is GTSNPN and CDR2 is SVGIG (reference sequence). V shed 0 bases and J shed 8 bases, with 10 bases lying between them. Of note for this clone: The antigen is unknown.

Generated by immunoSEQ multiplex PCR, the TCRdb table keeps only in-frame clones and is missing some. The data contain 20,000 to 30,000 clones, about four fifths of them singletons. Material: unstimulated CD4+ T cells sorted from spleen or lymph node cells, obtained before intestinal transplant. The TCR comes from a human donor who received an intestinal transplant. The genes are TRBV30 and TRBJ1-1; D remains unclear. CDR3 residues: CAWSVLDGEAFF. The CDR3 DNA is TGTGCCTGGAGTGTCCTTGACGGGGAAGCTTTCTTT.